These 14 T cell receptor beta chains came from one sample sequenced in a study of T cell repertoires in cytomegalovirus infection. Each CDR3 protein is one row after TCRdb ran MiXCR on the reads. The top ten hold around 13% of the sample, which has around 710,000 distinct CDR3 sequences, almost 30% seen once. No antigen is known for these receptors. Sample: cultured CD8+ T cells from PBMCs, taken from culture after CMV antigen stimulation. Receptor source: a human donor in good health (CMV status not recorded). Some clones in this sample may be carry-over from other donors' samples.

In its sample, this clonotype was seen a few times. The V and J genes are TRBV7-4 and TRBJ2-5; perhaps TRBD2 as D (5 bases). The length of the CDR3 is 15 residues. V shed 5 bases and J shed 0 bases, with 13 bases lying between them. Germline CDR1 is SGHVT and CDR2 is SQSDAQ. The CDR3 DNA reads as TGTGCCAGCAGCGGTTACGGGGATGACCAAGAGACCCAGTACTTC. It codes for CASSGYGDDQETQYF.

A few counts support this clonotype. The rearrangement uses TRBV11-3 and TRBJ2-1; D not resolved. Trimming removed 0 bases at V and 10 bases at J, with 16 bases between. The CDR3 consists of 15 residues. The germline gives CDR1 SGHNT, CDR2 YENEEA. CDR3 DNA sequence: TGTGCCAGCAGCTTAGAATCTAGTAGAATATACGAGCAGTTCTTC. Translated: CASSLESSRIYEQFF.

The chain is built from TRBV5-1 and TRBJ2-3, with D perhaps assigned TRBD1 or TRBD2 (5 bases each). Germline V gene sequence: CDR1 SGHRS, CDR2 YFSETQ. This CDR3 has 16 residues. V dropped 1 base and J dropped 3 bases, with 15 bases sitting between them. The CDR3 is CASSLTRGSMTDTQYF. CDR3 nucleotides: TGCGCCAGCAGCTTGACTCGGGGCTCAATGACAGATACGCAGTATTTT.

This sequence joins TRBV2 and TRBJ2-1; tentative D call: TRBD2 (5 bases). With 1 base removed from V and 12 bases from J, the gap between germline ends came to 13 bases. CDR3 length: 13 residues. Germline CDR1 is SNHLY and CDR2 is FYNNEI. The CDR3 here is CASSEGSGRGQFF. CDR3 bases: TGTGCCAGCAGTGAAGGGTCGGGCCGGGGGCAGTTCTTC.

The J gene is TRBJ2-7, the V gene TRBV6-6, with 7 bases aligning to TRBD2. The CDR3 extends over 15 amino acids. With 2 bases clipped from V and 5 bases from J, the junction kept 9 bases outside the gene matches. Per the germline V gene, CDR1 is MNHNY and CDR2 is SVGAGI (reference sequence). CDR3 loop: CASSYEGGSGNEQYV. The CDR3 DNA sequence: TGTGCCAGCAGTTACGAGGGCGGCAGCGGGAACGAGCAGTACGTC.

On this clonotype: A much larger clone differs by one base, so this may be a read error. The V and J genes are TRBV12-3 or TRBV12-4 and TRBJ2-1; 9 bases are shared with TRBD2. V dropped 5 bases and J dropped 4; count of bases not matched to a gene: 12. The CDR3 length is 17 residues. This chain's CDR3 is CASSPRKAGGPYNEQFF. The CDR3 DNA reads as TGTGCCAGCAGTCCTAGAAAAGCGGGGGGCCCGTACAATGAGCAGTTCTTC.

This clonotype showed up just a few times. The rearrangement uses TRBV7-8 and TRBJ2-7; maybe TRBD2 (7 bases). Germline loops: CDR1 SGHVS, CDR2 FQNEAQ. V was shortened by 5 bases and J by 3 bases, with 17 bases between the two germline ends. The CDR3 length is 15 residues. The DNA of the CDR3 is TGTGCCAGCAGCCTCCCTAGAGGGGGGGGCTACGAGCAGTACGTC. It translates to CASSLPRGGGYEQYV.

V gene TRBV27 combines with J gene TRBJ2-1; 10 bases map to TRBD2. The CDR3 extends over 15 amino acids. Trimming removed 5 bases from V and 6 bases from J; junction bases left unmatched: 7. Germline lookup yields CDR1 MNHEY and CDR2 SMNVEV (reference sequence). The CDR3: CASSLVAGGFNEQFF. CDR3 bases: TGTGCCAGCAGTCTCGTAGCGGGGGGCTTCAATGAGCAGTTCTTC.

For the CDR3, the DNA is TGTGCCACCAGCACCCGTGGTGGGGCACGAAGCACAGATACGCAGTATTTT. Its protein product is CATSTRGGARSTDTQYF. The chain combines TRBV15 with TRBJ2-3; tentative D call: TRBD1 (5 bases). CDR3 length: 17 amino acids. V lost 4 bases to trimming and J lost 0 bases, with 17 bases between them. Germline V gives CDR1 LNHNV, CDR2 YYDKDF (reference sequence).

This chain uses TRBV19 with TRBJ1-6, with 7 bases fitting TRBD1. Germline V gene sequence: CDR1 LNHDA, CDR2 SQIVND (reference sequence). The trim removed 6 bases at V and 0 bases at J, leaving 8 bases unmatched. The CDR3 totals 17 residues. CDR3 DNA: TGTGCCAGTAGCAAGGTCGGGGACAGCTCCTATAATTCACCCCTCCACTTT. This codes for CASSKVGDSSYNSPLHF.

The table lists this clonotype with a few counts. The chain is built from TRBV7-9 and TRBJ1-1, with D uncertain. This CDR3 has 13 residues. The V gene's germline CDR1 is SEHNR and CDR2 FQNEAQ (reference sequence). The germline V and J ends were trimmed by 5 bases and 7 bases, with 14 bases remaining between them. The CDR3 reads CASSPAEPDEAFF. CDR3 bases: TGTGCCAGCAGCCCCGCGGAACCAGATGAAGCTTTCTTT.

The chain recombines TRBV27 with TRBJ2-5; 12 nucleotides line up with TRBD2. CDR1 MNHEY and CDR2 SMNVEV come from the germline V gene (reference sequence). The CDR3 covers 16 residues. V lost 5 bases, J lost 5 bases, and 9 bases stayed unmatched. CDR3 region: CASSRSSGGVVETQYF. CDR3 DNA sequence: TGTGCCAGCAGTCGGTCTAGCGGGGGGGTAGTGGAGACCCAGTACTTC.

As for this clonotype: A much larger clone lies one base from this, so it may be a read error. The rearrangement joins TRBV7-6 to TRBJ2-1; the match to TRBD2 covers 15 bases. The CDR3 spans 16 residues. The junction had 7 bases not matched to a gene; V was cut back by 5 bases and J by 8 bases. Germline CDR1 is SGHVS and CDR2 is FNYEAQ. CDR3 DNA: TGTGCCAGCAGCCAGGGACTAGCGGGGGGCAACGATGAGCAGTTCTTC. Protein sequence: CASSQGLAGGNDEQFF.

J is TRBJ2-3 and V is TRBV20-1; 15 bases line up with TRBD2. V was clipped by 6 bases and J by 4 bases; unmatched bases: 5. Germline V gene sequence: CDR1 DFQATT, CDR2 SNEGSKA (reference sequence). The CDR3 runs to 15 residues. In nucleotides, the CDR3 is TGCAGTGCGGGGACTAGCGGGGGGTTGGCAGATACGCAGTATTTT. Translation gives CSAGTSGGLADTQYF.